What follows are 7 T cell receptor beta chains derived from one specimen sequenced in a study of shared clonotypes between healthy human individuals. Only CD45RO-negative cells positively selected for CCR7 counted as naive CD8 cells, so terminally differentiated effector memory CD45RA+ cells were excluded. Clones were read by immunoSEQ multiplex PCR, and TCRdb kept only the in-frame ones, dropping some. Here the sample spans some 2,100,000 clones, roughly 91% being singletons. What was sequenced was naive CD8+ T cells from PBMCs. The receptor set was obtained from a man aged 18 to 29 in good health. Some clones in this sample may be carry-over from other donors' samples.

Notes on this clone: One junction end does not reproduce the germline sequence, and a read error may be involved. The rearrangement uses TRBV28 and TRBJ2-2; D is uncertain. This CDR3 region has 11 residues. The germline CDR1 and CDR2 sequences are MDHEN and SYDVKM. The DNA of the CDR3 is TGTGCCAGCAGCCTGACGGGTCCCCCCCATTTT. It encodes CASSLTGPPHF.

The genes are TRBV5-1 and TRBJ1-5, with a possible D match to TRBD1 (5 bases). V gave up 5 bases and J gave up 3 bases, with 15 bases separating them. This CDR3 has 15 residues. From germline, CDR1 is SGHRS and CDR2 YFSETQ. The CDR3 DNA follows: TGCGCCAGCAGAACCGACAGCCTCCCCAATCAGCCCCAGCATTTT. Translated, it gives CASRTDSLPNQPQHF.

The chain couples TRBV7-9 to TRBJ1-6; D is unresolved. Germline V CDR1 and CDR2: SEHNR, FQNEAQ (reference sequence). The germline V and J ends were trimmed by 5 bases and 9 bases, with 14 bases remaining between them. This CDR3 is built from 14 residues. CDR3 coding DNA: TGTGCCAGCAGCCCCTTAGTAGGGAGTTCACCCCTCCACTTT. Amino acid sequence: CASSPLVGSSPLHF.

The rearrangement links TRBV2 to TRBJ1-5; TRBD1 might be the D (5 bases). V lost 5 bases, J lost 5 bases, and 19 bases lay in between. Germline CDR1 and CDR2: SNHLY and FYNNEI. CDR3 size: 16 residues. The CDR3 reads CASSSKLQARHQPQHF. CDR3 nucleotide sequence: TGTGCCAGCAGTTCTAAGCTACAGGCAAGGCATCAGCCCCAGCATTTT. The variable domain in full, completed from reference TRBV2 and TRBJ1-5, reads EPEVTQTPSHQVTQMGQEVILRCVPISNHLYFYWYRQILGQKVEFLVSFYNNEISEKSEIFDDQFSVERPDGSNFTLKIRSTKLEDSAMYFCASSSKLQARHQPQHFGDGTRLSIL.

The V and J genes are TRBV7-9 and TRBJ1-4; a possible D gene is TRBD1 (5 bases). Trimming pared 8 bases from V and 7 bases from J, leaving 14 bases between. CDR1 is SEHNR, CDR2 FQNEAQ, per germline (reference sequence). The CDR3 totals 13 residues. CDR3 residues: CASPGPGREKLFF. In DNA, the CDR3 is TGTGCCAGCCCAGGTCCAGGGCGTGAAAAACTGTTTTTT.

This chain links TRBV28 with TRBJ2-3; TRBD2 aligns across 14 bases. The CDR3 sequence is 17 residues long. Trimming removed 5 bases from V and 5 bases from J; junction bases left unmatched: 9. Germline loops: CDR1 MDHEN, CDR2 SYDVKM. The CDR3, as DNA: TGTGCCAGCAGTCCCCGGGGACTAGCGGGAGCGGGAGATACGCAGTATTTT. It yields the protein CASSPRGLAGAGDTQYF.

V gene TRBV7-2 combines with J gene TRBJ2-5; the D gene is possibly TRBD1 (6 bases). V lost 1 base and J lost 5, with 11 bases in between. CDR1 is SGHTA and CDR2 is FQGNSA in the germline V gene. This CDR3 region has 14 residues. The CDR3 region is CASSLGTVSETQYF. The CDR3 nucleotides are TGTGCCAGCAGCTTAGGGACAGTCAGTGAGACCCAGTACTTC.